This is a list of T cell receptor beta chains from one sample in a study of T cells in tuberculosis. Data came from immunoSEQ multiplex PCR; TCRdb stores just in-frame clones and leaves some out. This table has 55,000 to 70,000 clones, about 76% appearing once. The sample consisted of CD1b-GMM tetramer-negative cells sorted from PBMCs. Source of these receptors: an adult woman with latent tuberculosis. The CDR3 runs from the conserved cysteine through the conserved F or W. Each record gives: clone size, V gene, CDR3 length, J gene, D gene, CDR3 DNA, CDR3 protein. D genes are given only for firm matches. Expanded clones get a size class; other rows say once, few or many, or leave the size out.

>.|TRBV4-2|17|TRBJ2-3|TRBD2
TGTGCCAGCAGCCAAGAACAGTCCACTAGCGCTACAGATACGCAGTATTTT
CASSQEQSTSATDTQYF
>once|TRBV9|15|TRBJ2-6|.
TGTGCCAGCAGCGAGGGGTACTCTGGGGCCAACGTCCTGACTTTC
CASSEGYSGANVLTF
>few|TRBV19|13|TRBJ1-2|.
TGTGCCAGTAGTCATGACAGGATCTATGGCTACACCTTC
CASSHDRIYGYTF
>.|TRBV5-1|14|TRBJ2-6|.
TGCGCCAGCGGAGGGGGGGCTGGGGCCAACGTCCTGACTTTC
CASGGGAGANVLTF
>.|TRBV14|17|TRBJ1-1|.
TGTGCCAGCAGCCAAGAAGGTCGATGGGCTACGAACACTGAAGCTTTCTTT
CASSQEGRWATNTEAFF
>.|TRBV4-2|17|TRBJ1-6|TRBD1
TGTGCCAGCAGCCAAGCGACAGGGGCCAGCTATAATTCCCCCCTCCACTTT
CASSQATGASYNSPLHF
>.|TRBV4-3|16|TRBJ2-3|.
TGCGCCAGCAGCCAAGGGCTAGGGGCTAAAACAGATACGCAGTATTTT
CASSQGLGAKTDTQYF
>hyperexpanded|TRBV27|13|TRBJ2-1|.
TGTGCCAGCAGTCCGACTAGTGCGGGTGAGCAGTTCTTC
CASSPTSAGEQFF
>.|TRBV27|11|TRBJ1-1|.
TGTGCCAGCCGGGGGAGGGGAGAAGCTTTCTTT
CASRGRGEAFF
>.|TRBV5-1|15|TRBJ1-5|TRBD1
TGCGCCAGCAGCCCCACAGGGGCATTCGGACAGCCCCAGCATTTT
CASSPTGAFGQPQHF
>.|TRBV27|15|TRBJ2-7|.
TGTGCCAGCAGTTTAGGAGGGACAGCCCCCTACGAGCAGTACTTC
CASSLGGTAPYEQYF
>once|TRBV9|14|TRBJ2-1|TRBD2
TGTGCCAGCAGAAGCGGGGGGGAGGGCAATGAGCAGTTCTTC
CASRSGGEGNEQFF
>.|TRBV28|13|TRBJ2-7|TRBD2
TGTGCCAGCACCTTGGGACTAGCGCTCGAGCAGTACTTC
CASTLGLALEQYF